This T cell receptor (beta chain) originates from a study of T cell clonotyping in hematopoietic cell transplantation. General study points: Pathologically expanded recipient clonotypes increased progressively from day 30 to day 180 as diversity fell. No sorting was done, leaving CD4 and CD8 contributions mixed. Higher Inverse Simpson Index values in graft donor and pretransplant recipient predicted broader posttransplant TCR diversity.

About this clone: Its antigen remains unidentified.

The data were produced by immunoSEQ multiplex PCR, yet TCRdb's version contains in-frame clones alone and is incomplete. The sample has under 9,000 clones, approximately 88% seen once. The sequence was collected from a male patient aged 55 to 69 who had an allogeneic stem cell transplant from a related donor, so the T cells may come from the graft donor. Some clones in this sample may be carry-over from other donors' samples. The material sequenced was peripheral blood mononuclear cells, taken at the time of graft-versus-host disease after allogeneic stem cell transplant.

For the CDR3, the DNA is TGTGCCACCTCAGGGATGAACACTGAAGCTTTCTTT. Its protein is CATSGMNTEAFF. The chain carries TRBV19 and TRBJ1-1; a weak D match, TRBD1 (5 bases). Germline CDR1 LNHDA, CDR2 SQIVND (reference sequence). V was cut by 10 bases and J by 0 bases, with 9 bases left in between. The CDR3 length is 12 residues.